This is a list of T cell receptor beta chains from one sample in a study of siplizumab effects on memory and regulatory T cells. TCRdb's copy holds only in-frame clones and misses some; the assay was immunoSEQ multiplex PCR. The sample consists of under 100,000 clones, 90% to 95% of them appearing once. Sequenced sample: non-Treg CD4+ T cells sorted from blood. The receptors shown here come from a human donor in good health. Both conserved end residues are part of each CDR3. A D gene is named only where the DNA matches it firmly. Not every row has a clone size; where given, it reads once, few, many or a size class.

cdr3_aa | cdr3_nt | clone_size | v_call | cdr3_length | j_call | d_call
CASSTREGTEAFF | TGTGCCAGTAGTACGAGGGAGGGCACTGAAGCTTTCTTT | NA | TRBV19 | 13 | TRBJ1-1 | NA
CSVEDGPYEQYF | TGCAGCGTTGAAGACGGCCCCTACGAGCAGTACTTC | once | TRBV29-1 | 12 | TRBJ2-7 | NA
CASSEEGDTGELFF | TGTGCCAGCAGTGAAGAGGGGGACACCGGGGAGCTGTTTTTT | NA | TRBV6-4 | 14 | TRBJ2-2 | NA
CASSLGGPGRGEAFF | TGTGCCAGCAGCTTAGGGGGGCCTGGACGCGGTGAAGCTTTCTTT | NA | TRBV13 | 15 | TRBJ1-1 | NA
CASSETGGNQPQHF | TGTGCCAGCAGTGAGACAGGGGGCAATCAGCCCCAGCATTTT | NA | TRBV6-5 | 14 | TRBJ1-5 | TRBD1
CAISEGLAAPYEQYF | TGTGCCATCAGTGAAGGATTAGCGGCTCCCTACGAGCAGTACTTC | NA | TRBV10-3 | 15 | TRBJ2-7 | NA
CASSSKSGDQPQHF | TGTGCCAGCTCATCTAAATCCGGGGATCAGCCCCAGCATTTT | few | TRBV18 | 14 | TRBJ1-5 | NA
CASSLRDRVSSEAFF | TGTGCCAGCAGCTTAAGGGACAGGGTAAGTTCTGAAGCTTTCTTT | NA | TRBV5-6 | 15 | TRBJ1-1 | TRBD1
CASSIRDTGELFF | TGTGCCAGTAGTATTAGAGATACCGGGGAGCTGTTTTTT | NA | TRBV19 | 13 | TRBJ2-2 | NA
CASSLPQGYTEAFF | TGTGCCAGCAGCTTGCCACAGGGTTACACTGAAGCTTTCTTT | NA | TRBV5-6 | 14 | TRBJ1-1 | NA
CASSLRGSRGLTEAFF | TGTGCCAGCAGCTTACGAGGGTCTAGGGGGCTTACTGAAGCTTTCTTT | NA | TRBV5-8 | 16 | TRBJ1-1 | TRBD1